This TCR beta chain was sequenced for a study of blood T cell repertoires in COVID-19. Profiled with immunoSEQ multiplex PCR; TCRdb holds only in-frame clones, not every one. In the table there are a few hundred thousand clones, 80% to 90% of which are singletons. The CDR3 totals 15 residues. Germline V gene data show CDR1 as SQVTM and CDR2 as ANQGSEA. The germline V and J ends were trimmed by 2 bases and 2 bases, with 16 bases remaining between them. Participants were aged 18 to 89 years from around 25 US areas. Categorization into cohorts depended on clinical history that participants reported. For recovered donors of Cohort 3, there were two negative PCRs, clearance, or symptom resolution.

The chain combines TRBV29-1 with TRBJ2-7; TRBD2 is a possible D gene (6 bases). The receptor comes from a man aged 25-45 years who had recovered from COVID-19. Source material: PBMCs or T cells enriched from blood (not recorded which). The CDR3 loop is CSVETGLAPTYEQYF. CDR3 nucleotides: TGCAGCGTTGAAACGGGGCTAGCGCCGACCTACGAGCAGTACTTC.